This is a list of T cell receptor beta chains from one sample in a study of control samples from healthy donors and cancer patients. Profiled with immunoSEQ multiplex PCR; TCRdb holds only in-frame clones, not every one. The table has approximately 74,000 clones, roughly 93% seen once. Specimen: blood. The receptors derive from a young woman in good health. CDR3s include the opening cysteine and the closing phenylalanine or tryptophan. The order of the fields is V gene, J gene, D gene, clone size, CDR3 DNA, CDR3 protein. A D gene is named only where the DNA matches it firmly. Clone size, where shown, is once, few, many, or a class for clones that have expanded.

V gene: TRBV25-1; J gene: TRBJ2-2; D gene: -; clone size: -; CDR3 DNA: TGTGCCAGCAGTGAAGGGTTAGGTGACACCGGGGAGCTGTTTTTT; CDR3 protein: CASSEGLGDTGELFF
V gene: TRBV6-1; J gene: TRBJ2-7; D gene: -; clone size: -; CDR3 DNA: TGTGCCAGCAGTGATAGGTCCTACGAGCAGTACTTC; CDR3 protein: CASSDRSYEQYF
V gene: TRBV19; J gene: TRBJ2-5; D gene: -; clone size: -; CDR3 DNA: TGTGCCAGTAGTATCGGCGTTGGGCAAGAGACCCAGTACTTC; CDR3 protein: CASSIGVGQETQYF
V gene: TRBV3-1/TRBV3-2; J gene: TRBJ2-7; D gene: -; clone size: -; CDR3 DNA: TGTGCCAGCAGCCGAGTGAACTACGAGCAGTACTTC; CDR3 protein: CASSRVNYEQYF
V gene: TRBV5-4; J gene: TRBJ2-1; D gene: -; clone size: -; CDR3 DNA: TGTGCCAGCAGCTCAGCGGGCAATGAGCAGTTCTTC; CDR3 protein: CASSSAGNEQFF
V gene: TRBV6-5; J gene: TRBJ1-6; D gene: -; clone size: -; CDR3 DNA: TGTGCCAGCAGTTACGGAGGGGACTTCGATTCACCCCTCCACTTT; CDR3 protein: CASSYGGDFDSPLHF
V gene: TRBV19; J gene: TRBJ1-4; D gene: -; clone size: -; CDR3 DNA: TGTGCCAGTAGTATATCATCCAGGAGGAATGAAAAACTGTTTTTT; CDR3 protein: CASSISSRRNEKLFF
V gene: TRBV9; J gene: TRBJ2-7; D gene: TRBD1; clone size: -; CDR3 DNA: TGTGCCAGCAGCGTAAATCCAGGGGGCCACTACGAGCAGTACTTC; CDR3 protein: CASSVNPGGHYEQYF
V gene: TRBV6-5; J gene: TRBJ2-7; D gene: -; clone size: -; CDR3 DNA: TGTGCCAGCAGTTACTCGAGCGCGGCCTCCTACGAGCAGTACTTC; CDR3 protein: CASSYSSAASYEQYF
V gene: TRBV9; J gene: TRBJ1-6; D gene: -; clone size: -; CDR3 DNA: TGTGCCAGCAGCGTAGAAGGACAGCATTCACCCCTCCACTTT; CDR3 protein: CASSVEGQHSPLHF
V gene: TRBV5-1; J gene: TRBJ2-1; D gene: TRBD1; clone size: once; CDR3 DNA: TGCGCCAGCAGCTTGGTAGGACAGGGGAATAATGAGCAGTTCTTC; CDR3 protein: CASSLVGQGNNEQFF
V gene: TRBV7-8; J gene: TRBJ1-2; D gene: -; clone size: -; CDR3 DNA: TGTGCCAGCAGCCCTGGCCCAAACTATGGCTACACCTTC; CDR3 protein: CASSPGPNYGYTF
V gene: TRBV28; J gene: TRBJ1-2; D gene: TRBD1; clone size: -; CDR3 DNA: TGTGCCAGCATCTTAGGGACAGGGGTCGGCTACACCTTC; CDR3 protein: CASILGTGVGYTF
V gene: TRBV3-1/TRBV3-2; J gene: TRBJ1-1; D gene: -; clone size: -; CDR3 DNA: TGTGCCAGCAGCCAAGTCGGAGATCCCAACACTGAAGCTTTCTTT; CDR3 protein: CASSQVGDPNTEAFF
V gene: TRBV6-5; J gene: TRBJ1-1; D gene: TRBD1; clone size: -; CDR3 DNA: TGTGCCAGCAGTTACTCGGTACAGGGGGAGACTGAAGCTTTCTTT; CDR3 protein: CASSYSVQGETEAFF
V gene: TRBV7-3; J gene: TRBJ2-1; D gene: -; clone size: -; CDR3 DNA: TGTGCCAGCAGCTTAACCCTTCAGACTTCTATCAATGAGCAGTTCTTC; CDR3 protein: CASSLTLQTSINEQFF
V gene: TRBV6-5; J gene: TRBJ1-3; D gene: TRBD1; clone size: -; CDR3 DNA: TGTGCCAGCAGTTCGCAGGGGGCTGGTGGAAACACCATATATTTT; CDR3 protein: CASSSQGAGGNTIYF
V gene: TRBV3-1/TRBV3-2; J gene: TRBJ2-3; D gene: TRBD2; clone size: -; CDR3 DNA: TGTGCCAGCAAACTAGCGGGGAGCACAGATACGCAGTATTTT; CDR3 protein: CASKLAGSTDTQYF
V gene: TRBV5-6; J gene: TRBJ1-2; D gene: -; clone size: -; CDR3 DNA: TGTGCCAGCAGCTCACAGGGTCGGAATGGCTACACCTTC; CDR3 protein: CASSSQGRNGYTF
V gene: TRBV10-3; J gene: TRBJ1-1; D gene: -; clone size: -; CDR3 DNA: TGTGCCATCAGTGAGCCGAATAGACTAGGGGGAACCGAAGCTTTCTTT; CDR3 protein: CAISEPNRLGGTEAFF
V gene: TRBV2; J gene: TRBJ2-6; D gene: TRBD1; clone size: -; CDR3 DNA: TGTGCCAGCAGTGAGAGAAGACAGGGCTCTGGGGCCAACGTCCTGACTTTC; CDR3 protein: CASSERRQGSGANVLTF
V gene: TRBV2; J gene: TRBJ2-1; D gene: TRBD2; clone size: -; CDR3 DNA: TGTGCCAGCAGTGTCGGTTGGCGGGGGGCGGGGAATGAGCAGTTCTTC; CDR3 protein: CASSVGWRGAGNEQFF
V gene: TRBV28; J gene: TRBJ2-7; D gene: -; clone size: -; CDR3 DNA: TGTGCCACCGAAGATGAGCTGCAGTACTTC; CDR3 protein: CATEDELQYF
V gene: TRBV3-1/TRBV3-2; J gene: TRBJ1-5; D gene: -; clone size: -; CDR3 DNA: TGTGCCAGCAGCCAAGGGAGCAATCAGCCCCAGCATTTT; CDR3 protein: CASSQGSNQPQHF
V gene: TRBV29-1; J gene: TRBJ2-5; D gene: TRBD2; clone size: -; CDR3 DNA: TGCAGCGTTCCTTTGAGCGGGGGGGCGAGAGAGACCCAGTACTTC; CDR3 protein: CSVPLSGGARETQYF
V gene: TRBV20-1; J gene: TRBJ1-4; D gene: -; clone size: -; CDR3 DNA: TGCAGTGCTAGTCGGGGACGGGAAGAAAAACTGTTTTTT; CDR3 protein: CSASRGREEKLFF
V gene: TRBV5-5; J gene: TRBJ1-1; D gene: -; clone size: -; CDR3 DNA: TGTGCCAGCAGCTTGGCCTACGAGAACACTGAAGCTTTCTTT; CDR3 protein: CASSLAYENTEAFF
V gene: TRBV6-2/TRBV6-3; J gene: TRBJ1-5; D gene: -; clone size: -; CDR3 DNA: TGTGCCAGCAGCCCGGTTGGGAATCAGCCCCAGCATTTT; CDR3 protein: CASSPVGNQPQHF
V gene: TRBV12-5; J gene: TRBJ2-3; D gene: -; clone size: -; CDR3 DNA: TGTGCTAGTGGTTTGAGAGGGTTGCGGGCGGGGAAACTCACAGATACGCAGTATTTT; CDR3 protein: CASGLRGLRAGKLTDTQYF
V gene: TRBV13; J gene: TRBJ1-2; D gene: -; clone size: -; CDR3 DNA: TGTGCCAGCAACAAGGGGAACGGCTACACCTTC; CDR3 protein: CASNKGNGYTF
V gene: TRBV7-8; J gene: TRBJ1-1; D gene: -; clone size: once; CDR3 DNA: TGTGCCAGCAGCCCCCTCTCCACTGAAGCTTTCTTT; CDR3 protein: CASSPLSTEAFF
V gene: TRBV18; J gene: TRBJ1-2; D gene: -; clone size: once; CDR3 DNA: TGTGCCAGCTCACCGGCCAGGGAGAATGGCTACACCTTC; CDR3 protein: CASSPARENGYTF